The 9 T cell receptor beta chains presented below share a single source sample, sequenced in a study of T cell repertoires in aging, cancer and after chemotherapy. The template was genomic DNA from peripheral blood, not RNA. TRB rearrangements spanning V, D and J were amplified using mixed TRB-A/B primers. TCRdb called the multiplex PCR reads again in MiXCR, with one record for every CDR3 protein. In the table there are around 13,000 distinct CDR3 sequences, under 40% of which are singletons. Material: blood. These receptors were obtained from a human donor in good health. The donor label of this sample is uncertain.

This clonotype was recorded a few times. This chain joins TRBV19 and TRBJ1-2; the D gene is possibly TRBD1 (6 bases). V was pared by 5 bases and J by 7 bases, with 20 bases between. The CDR3 extends over 15 amino acids. Germline assignment: CDR1 LNHDA and CDR2 SQIVND (reference sequence). In DNA, the CDR3 is TGTGCCAGTAGTGTGAGAGGGGGAGCAGGGAGTGGCTACACCTTC. This translates into CASSVRGGAGSGYTF.

This sequence joins TRBV11-3 and TRBJ1-1, with D possibly TRBD1 on 5 matching bases. Germline-derived CDR1 and CDR2 are SGHNT and YENEEA. V dropped 5 bases and J dropped 2 bases, with 9 bases sitting between them. The CDR3 length is 13 residues. The CDR3 spells CASSPRENTEAFF. CDR3 sequence (DNA): TGTGCCAGCAGCCCCAGGGAAAACACTGAAGCTTTCTTT.

The chain couples TRBV30 to TRBJ2-1; 9 bases match TRBD1. Trimming took 6 bases from V and 8 from J; bases not matched to a gene: 14. CDR3 length equals 15 residues. The germline V gene encodes CDR1 GTSNPN and CDR2 SVGIG (reference sequence). The CDR3 nucleotides read TGTGCCTGCATCCCCGGGACAGGGTTTAGCGATGAGCAGTTCTTC. Protein: CACIPGTGFSDEQFF.

This clonotype has only a few counts. The chain recombines TRBV19 with TRBJ1-1; 8 bases fit TRBD1. Per germline, CDR1 LNHDA and CDR2 SQIVND (reference sequence). V trimming: 8 bases; J trimming: 8 bases; junction bases outside the gene matches: 4. The CDR3 sequence is 11 residues long. CDR3 loop: CASDRGVEAFF. DNA for the CDR3: TGTGCCAGTGACAGGGGAGTCGAAGCTTTCTTT. The full variable domain, with the rest looked up from reference TRBV19 and TRBJ1-1, is DGGITQSPKYLFRKEGQNVTLSCEQNLNHDAMYWYRQDPGQGLRLIYYSQIVNDFQKGDIAEGYSVSREKKESFPLTVTSAQKNPTAFYLCASDRGVEAFFGQGTRLTVV.

The J gene is TRBJ2-7, the V gene TRBV5-4, with D uncertain. V lost 3 bases and J 2 bases, leaving 3 bases between the germline ends. This CDR3 region has 11 residues. Per the germline V gene, CDR1 is SGHNT and CDR2 is YYREEE (reference sequence). DNA of the CDR3: TGTGCCAGCAGCTCCCCCTACGAGCAGTACTTC. It yields the protein CASSSPYEQYF.

The chain combines TRBV27 with TRBJ1-2; D not certain. Germline V CDR1 and CDR2: MNHEY, SMNVEV (reference sequence). The V end was cut by 4 bases, the J end by 2 bases, with 11 bases between. The CDR3 extends over 14 amino acids. CDR3 nucleotide sequence: TGTGCCAGCAGTTCGGGGATTTTAAACTATGGCTACACCTTC. Translating gives CASSSGILNYGYTF.

J is TRBJ1-2 and V is TRBV7-9; maybe TRBD1 (5 bases). With 8 bases removed from V and 4 bases from J, the gap between germline ends came to 11 bases. Germline V lookup: CDR1 SEHNR, CDR2 FQNEAQ (reference sequence). CDR3 length equals 12 residues. Here the CDR3 DNA reads TGTGCCAGCGGGGCCGGTTCCTATGGCTACACCTTC. This codes for CASGAGSYGYTF.

This clonotype was picked up one time. This is likely a read error, given that the CDR3 carries no conserved phenylalanine or tryptophan at its end. In DNA, the CDR3 is TGTGCCAGTTCCAAAGAGACCCAGTACTTA. Translated: CASSKETQYL. This rearrangement joins TRBV7-9 to TRBJ2-5, with no clear D. V lost 9 bases, J lost 3 bases, and 5 bases lay in between. Germline V lookup: CDR1 SEHNR, CDR2 FQNEAQ (reference sequence). This CDR3 comprises 10 residues.

This clonotype counts as medium-sized (0.01 to 0.1%). The gene calls are TRBV29-1 and TRBJ2-3; 9 bases fit TRBD2. From germline, CDR1 is SQVTM and CDR2 ANQGSEA. Trimming cost V 2 bases and J 1 base; bases outside gene matches: 1. This CDR3 spans 14 amino acids. The CDR3: CSVEPSGGTDTQYF. CDR3 nucleotide sequence: TGCAGCGTTGAACCTAGCGGGGGCACAGATACGCAGTATTTT.